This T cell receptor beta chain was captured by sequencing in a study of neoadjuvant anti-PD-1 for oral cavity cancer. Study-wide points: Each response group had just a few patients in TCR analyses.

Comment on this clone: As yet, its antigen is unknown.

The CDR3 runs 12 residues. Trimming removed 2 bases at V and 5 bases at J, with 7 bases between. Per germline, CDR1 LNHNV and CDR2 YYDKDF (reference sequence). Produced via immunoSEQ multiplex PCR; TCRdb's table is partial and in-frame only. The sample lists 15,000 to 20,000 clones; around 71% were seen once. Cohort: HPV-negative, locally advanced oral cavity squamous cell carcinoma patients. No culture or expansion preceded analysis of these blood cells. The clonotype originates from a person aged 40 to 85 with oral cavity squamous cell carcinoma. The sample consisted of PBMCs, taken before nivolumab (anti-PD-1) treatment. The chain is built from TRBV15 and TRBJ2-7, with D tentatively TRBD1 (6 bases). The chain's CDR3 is CATSRKGDEQYF. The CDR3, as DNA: TGTGCCACCAGCAGAAAGGGGGACGAGCAGTACTTC.